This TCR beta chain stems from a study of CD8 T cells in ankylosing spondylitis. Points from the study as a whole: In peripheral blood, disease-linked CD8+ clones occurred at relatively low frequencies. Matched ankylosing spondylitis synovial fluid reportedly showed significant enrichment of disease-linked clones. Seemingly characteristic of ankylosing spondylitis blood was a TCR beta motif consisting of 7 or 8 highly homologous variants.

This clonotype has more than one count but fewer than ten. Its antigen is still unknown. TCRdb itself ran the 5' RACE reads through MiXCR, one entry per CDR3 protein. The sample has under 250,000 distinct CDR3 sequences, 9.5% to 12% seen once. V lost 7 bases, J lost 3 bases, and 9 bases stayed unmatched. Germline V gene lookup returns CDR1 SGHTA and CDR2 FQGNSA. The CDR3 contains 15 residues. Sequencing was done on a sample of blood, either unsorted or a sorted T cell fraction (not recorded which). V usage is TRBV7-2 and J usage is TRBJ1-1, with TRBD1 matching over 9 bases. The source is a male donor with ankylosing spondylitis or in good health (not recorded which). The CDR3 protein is CASNRKQGADTEAFF. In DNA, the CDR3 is TGTGCCAGCAATCGAAAACAGGGGGCTGACACTGAAGCTTTCTTT.